The entry below describes one T cell receptor (beta chain). Its antigen is unidentified. The V gene's germline CDR1 is SEHNR and CDR2 FQNEAQ (reference sequence). The CDR3 runs to 14 residues. Trimming shortened V by 5 bases and J by 4 bases, and 11 bases separated the two germline ends. This table comes from immunoSEQ multiplex PCR, and its TCRdb copy is limited to in-frame clones, with some not included. The sample lists over 10,000 clones, around 90% seen once, with over 1.5% in the top ten. The data stem from a study of T cells in narcolepsy. Findings of the study overall: In some patient and control memory CD4+ samples, autoreactive clones were absent.

Sequencing was carried out using CD45RA- memory CD4+ T cells from PBMCs. The TCR was taken from a human donor with narcolepsy. The J gene is TRBJ2-2, the V gene TRBV7-9; D might be TRBD1 (6 bases). The CDR3 sequence is CASSHRVGTGELFF. The CDR3 coding sequence is TGTGCCAGCAGCCACAGGGTCGGCACCGGGGAGCTGTTTTTT.